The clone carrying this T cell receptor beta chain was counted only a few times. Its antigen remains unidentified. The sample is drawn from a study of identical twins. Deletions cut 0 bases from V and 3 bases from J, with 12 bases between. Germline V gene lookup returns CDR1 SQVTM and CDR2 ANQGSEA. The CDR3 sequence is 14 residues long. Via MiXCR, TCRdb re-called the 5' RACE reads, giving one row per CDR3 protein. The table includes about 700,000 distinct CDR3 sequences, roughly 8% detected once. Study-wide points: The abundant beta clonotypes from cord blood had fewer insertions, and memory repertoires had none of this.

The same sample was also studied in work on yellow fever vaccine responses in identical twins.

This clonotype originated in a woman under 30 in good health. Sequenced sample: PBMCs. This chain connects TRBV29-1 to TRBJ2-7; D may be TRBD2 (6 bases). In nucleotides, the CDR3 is TGCAGCGTTGAAGACTCGCGGGAAGGCTACGAGCAGTACTTC. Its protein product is CSVEDSREGYEQYF.